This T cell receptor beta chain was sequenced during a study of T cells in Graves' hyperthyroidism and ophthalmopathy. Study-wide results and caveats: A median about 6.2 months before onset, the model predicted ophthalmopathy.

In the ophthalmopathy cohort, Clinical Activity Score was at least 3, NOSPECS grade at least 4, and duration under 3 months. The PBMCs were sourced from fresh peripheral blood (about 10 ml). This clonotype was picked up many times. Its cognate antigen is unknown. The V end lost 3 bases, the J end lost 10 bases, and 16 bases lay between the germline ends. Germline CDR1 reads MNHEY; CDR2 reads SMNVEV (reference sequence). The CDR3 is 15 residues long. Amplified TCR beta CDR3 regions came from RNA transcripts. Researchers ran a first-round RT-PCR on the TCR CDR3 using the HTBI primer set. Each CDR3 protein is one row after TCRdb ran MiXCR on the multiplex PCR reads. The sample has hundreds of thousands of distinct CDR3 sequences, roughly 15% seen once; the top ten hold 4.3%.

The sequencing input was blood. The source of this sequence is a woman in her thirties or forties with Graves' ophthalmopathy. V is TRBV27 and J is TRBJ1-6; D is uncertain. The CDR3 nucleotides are TGTGCCAGCAGTTTTGTCGCCGGTAGTCGATCACCCCTCCACTTT. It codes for CASSFVAGSRSPLHF.